Presented here are 18 T cell receptor beta chains from one specimen sequenced in a study of T-cell reconstitution after alpha-beta-depleted transplantation in children. Unique molecular identifiers were incorporated during preparation of the TCRbeta library. TCRdb ran MiXCR on the PCR reads and lists one entry per CDR3 protein. The table has roughly 300,000 distinct CDR3 sequences, 9.9% seen once. Sample: PBMCs from the stem cell graft donor, taken from the stem cell graft. The receptors stem from a human donor who donated a stem cell graft to a child with SCID.

Ten or more counts support this clonotype. The chain recombines TRBV15 with TRBJ2-1, with 7 bases matching TRBD1. The V and J ends lost 3 bases and 7 bases, in that order; junction bases with no gene match: 9. The germline V gene has CDR1 LNHNV and CDR2 YYDKDF (reference sequence). This CDR3 contains 15 residues. CDR3 DNA: TGTGCCACCAGCAGTAGGACAGGTCTGGGTAATGAGCAGTTCTTC. Its translation is CATSSRTGLGNEQFF.

This chain links TRBV4-1 with TRBJ2-5, with 9 bases lining up with TRBD1. The CDR3 extends over 14 amino acids. V lost 5 bases to trimming and J lost 5 bases; unmatched junction nucleotides: 6. CDR1 and CDR2 from the germline V gene are MGHRA and YSYEKL. CDR3 protein: CASSYRDRVETQYF. CDR3 bases: TGCGCCAGCAGCTACCGGGACAGGGTGGAGACCCAGTACTTC.

This clonotype was seen ten or more times. The chain is built from TRBV15 and TRBJ2-1; maybe TRBD1 (6 bases). CDR1 and CDR2 (germline): LNHNV, YYDKDF (reference sequence). The CDR3 spans 17 residues. V was pared by 4 bases and J by 9 bases, with 25 bases between. The CDR3 is CATSTYPGAGWSGEQFF. The CDR3 DNA follows: TGTGCCACCAGCACTTACCCAGGGGCAGGGTGGAGTGGTGAGCAGTTCTTC.

This rearrangement joins TRBV5-4 to TRBJ2-5; the match to TRBD1 covers 11 bases. CDR3 length equals 15 residues. CDR1 SGHNT and CDR2 YYREEE come from the germline V gene (reference sequence). J gave up 2 bases and V 2 bases, and 2 bases lay outside the gene matches. The CDR3 loop reads CASSFGDRGQETQYF. The CDR3 nucleotides read TGTGCCAGCAGCTTTGGGGACAGGGGGCAAGAGACCCAGTACTTC.

In this sample, this clonotype turned up a few times. This sequence joins TRBV12-3 or TRBV12-4 and TRBJ1-6; D not certain. The CDR3 runs to 12 residues. V was clipped by 6 bases and J by 7 bases, with 7 bases between them. The CDR3 here is CASRSTNSPLHF. The CDR3, as DNA: TGTGCCAGCAGAAGTACCAATTCACCCCTCCACTTT.

This clonotype was observed at least ten times. V is TRBV2 and J is TRBJ2-7; no reliable D call. V shed 4 bases and J shed 6 bases, with 4 bases lying between them. The CDR3 length is 10 residues. Germline assignment: CDR1 SNHLY and CDR2 FYNNEI. The CDR3 DNA reads TGTGCCAGCAGTGTGTTCGAGCAGTACTTC. Its protein product is CASSVFEQYF.

The chain links TRBV10-3 to TRBJ2-2; either TRBD1 or TRBD2 may fit D (6 bases each). V lost 6 bases and J 4 bases, leaving 9 bases between the germline ends. The CDR3 is made up of 13 amino acids. Germline CDR1 reads ENHRY; CDR2 reads SYGVKD. CDR3 loop: CAISRGGTGELFF. DNA for the CDR3: TGTGCCATCAGCAGGGGAGGCACCGGGGAGCTGTTTTTT.

This sequence joins TRBV20-1 and TRBJ1-1, with a weak D call TRBD1 (6 bases). V lost 1 base and J 2 bases, leaving 8 bases between the germline ends. The germline CDR1 and CDR2 sequences are DFQATT and SNEGSKA (reference sequence). The CDR3 is 13 residues long. This CDR3 reads CSARVQGNTEAFF. The CDR3 DNA reads as TGCAGTGCTAGAGTACAGGGAAACACTGAAGCTTTCTTT.

This clonotype turned up a few times. The chain combines TRBV4-1 with TRBJ2-3; TRBD1 aligns across 9 bases. Trimming at V came to 0 bases and at J to 0 bases, leaving 4 bases not matched to a gene. The CDR3 is 17 residues long. Germline V gene data show CDR1 as MGHRA and CDR2 as YSYEKL. The CDR3 reads CASSQDEGTGSTDTQYF. CDR3 sequence (DNA): TGCGCCAGCAGCCAAGATGAGGGGACAGGGAGCACAGATACGCAGTATTTT.

This clonotype was recorded many times. This sequence joins TRBV6-1 and TRBJ1-1; no clear D. V was shortened by 2 bases and J by 10 bases, with 14 bases between the two germline ends. This CDR3 region has 13 residues. From germline, CDR1 is MNHNS and CDR2 SASEGT. CDR3 sequence: CASSELVSSGAFF. CDR3 DNA sequence: TGTGCCAGCAGTGAATTGGTGTCTTCAGGAGCTTTCTTT.

The CDR3 nucleotides are TGTGCCAGCAGCTCCCAGGGCTCCGGAAAAGAGACCCAGTACTTC. Translation: CASSSQGSGKETQYF. The V and J genes are TRBV21-1 and TRBJ2-5; TRBD1, the table's D call, lacks a check against the DNA. TRBV21-1 is an annotated pseudogene. The length of the CDR3 is 15 residues.

This clonotype occurred a few times. The chain has TRBV20-1 and TRBJ1-5; D is uncertain. Germline-derived CDR1 and CDR2 are DFQATT and SNEGSKA (reference sequence). The CDR3 has 15 amino acids. Trimming took off 0 bases at V and 2 bases at J, with 11 bases between the two ends. The CDR3 loop reads CSARDQVFGNQPQHF. The CDR3 DNA reads as TGCAGTGCTAGAGATCAGGTGTTTGGCAATCAGCCCCAGCATTTT.

The rearrangement joins TRBV27 to TRBJ2-7; tentative D call: TRBD1 (6 bases). From germline, CDR1 is MNHEY and CDR2 SMNVEV (reference sequence). Trimming cost V 6 bases and J 5 bases, with 20 bases left between them. The CDR3 length is 15 residues. The chain's CDR3 is CASRRPQGLGNEQYF. CDR3 bases: TGTGCCAGCAGGCGGCCTCAGGGGTTGGGAAACGAGCAGTACTTC.

The gene calls are TRBV5-1 and TRBJ1-1; D unclear. The germline V and J ends were trimmed by 0 bases and 5 bases, with 8 bases remaining between them. The CDR3 is 13 amino acids. Germline V gene sequence: CDR1 SGHRS, CDR2 YFSETQ. The CDR3 nucleotides read TGCGCCAGCAGCTTGGAGTCCCGGACTGAAGCTTTCTTT. Its translation is CASSLESRTEAFF.

The rearrangement links TRBV4-2 to TRBJ2-7; TRBD2 matches 11 bases. This CDR3 spans 16 amino acids. Germline lookup yields CDR1 LGHNA and CDR2 YNFKEQ. V was clipped by 2 bases and J by 6 bases; unmatched bases: 9. The CDR3 bases are TGTGCCAGCAGCCAACCCACGACTAGCGGGGTTTCCGAGCAGTACTTC. Protein product: CASSQPTTSGVSEQYF.

This clonotype has more than one count but fewer than ten. The CDR3 DNA sequence: TGCGCCAGCAGCTTTACCGTCACAGATACGCAGTATTTT. Translated: CASSFTVTDTQYF. The J gene is TRBJ2-3, the V gene TRBV5-1; D not certain. The CDR3 runs to 13 residues. The V end was cut by 2 bases, the J end by 2 bases, with 6 bases between. CDR1 is SGHRS and CDR2 is YFSETQ in the germline V gene.

The table lists this clonotype with many counts. The chain employs TRBV5-1 and TRBJ2-1; D may be TRBD2 (5 bases). The V end was cut by 1 base, the J end by 0 bases, with 11 bases between. Germline-derived CDR1 and CDR2 are SGHRS and YFSETQ. This CDR3 spans 16 amino acids. The CDR3 sequence: CASSLYSSRSYNEQFF. The CDR3 DNA reads as TGCGCCAGCAGCTTGTACTCTAGCCGCTCCTACAATGAGCAGTTCTTC.

The chain links TRBV10-3 to TRBJ2-3; possible D gene TRBD2, 5 bases. V gave up 8 bases and J gave up 8 bases, with 14 bases separating them. CDR1 and CDR2 (germline): ENHRY, SYGVKD. The CDR3 is 12 residues long. CDR3 sequence (DNA): TGTGCCATCCGACTTAGTGGAGGTACGCAGTATTTT. It specifies CAIRLSGGTQYF.